A selection of T cell receptor beta chains follows, all from one sample in a study of blood T cell repertoires in COVID-19. The repertoire was sequenced with immunoSEQ multiplex PCR; TCRdb's copy has only in-frame clones and lacks some. The profile shows about 260,000 clones, 75% to 90% of them singletons. Source material: PBMCs or T cells enriched from blood (not recorded which). Source of these receptors: a woman in her thirties or forties who had been exposed to COVID-19. Each CDR3 is given with its conserved first and last residue. D genes are given only for firm matches. Clone size, where shown, is once, few, many, or a class for clones that have expanded.

D gene: -; V gene: TRBV5-4; clone size: -; J gene: TRBJ1-2; CDR3 protein: CASSPGTEGGYTF; CDR3 DNA: TGTGCCAGCAGCCCCGGGACGGAGGGTGGCTACACCTTC
D gene: -; V gene: TRBV19; clone size: -; J gene: TRBJ1-2; CDR3 protein: CASSPGQLTNYGYTF; CDR3 DNA: TGTGCCAGTAGTCCCGGACAGTTAACTAACTATGGCTACACCTTC
D gene: -; V gene: TRBV4-2; clone size: -; J gene: TRBJ2-7; CDR3 protein: CASSQYRTASYEQYF; CDR3 DNA: TGTGCCAGCAGCCAATATAGGACAGCTTCCTACGAGCAGTACTTC
D gene: -; V gene: TRBV5-5; clone size: few; J gene: TRBJ1-1; CDR3 protein: CASNPQWANTEAFF; CDR3 DNA: TGTGCCAGCAACCCCCAGTGGGCGAACACTGAAGCTTTCTTT
D gene: TRBD1; V gene: TRBV29-1; clone size: -; J gene: TRBJ1-1; CDR3 protein: CSVHRGKDTEAFF; CDR3 DNA: TGCAGCGTTCACAGGGGCAAGGACACTGAAGCTTTCTTT
D gene: -; V gene: TRBV4-3; clone size: -; J gene: TRBJ1-6; CDR3 protein: CASSPSRPYSPLHF; CDR3 DNA: TGCGCCAGCAGCCCCTCGCGGCCGTATTCACCCCTCCACTTT
D gene: -; V gene: TRBV7-2; clone size: -; J gene: TRBJ1-4; CDR3 protein: CASSLILLGANEKLFF; CDR3 DNA: TGTGCCAGCAGCTTAATTTTATTGGGGGCGAATGAAAAACTGTTTTTT
D gene: -; V gene: TRBV19; clone size: -; J gene: TRBJ1-1; CDR3 protein: CASTASPNTEAFF; CDR3 DNA: TGTGCCAGTACCGCGTCTCCGAACACTGAAGCTTTCTTT
D gene: TRBD1; V gene: TRBV4-1; clone size: -; J gene: TRBJ1-1; CDR3 protein: CASSHLDRGRQGAFF; CDR3 DNA: TGCGCCAGCAGCCATCTCGACAGGGGGCGTCAGGGGGCTTTCTTT
D gene: TRBD2; V gene: TRBV7-2; clone size: -; J gene: TRBJ2-3; CDR3 protein: CASSRTSGGDTQYF; CDR3 DNA: TGTGCCAGCAGCAGGACTAGCGGGGGAGATACGCAGTATTTT
D gene: TRBD1; V gene: TRBV9; clone size: -; J gene: TRBJ2-7; CDR3 protein: CASSVGTGLYEQYF; CDR3 DNA: TGTGCCAGCAGCGTGGGGACAGGGCTGTACGAGCAGTACTTC
D gene: -; V gene: TRBV30; clone size: -; J gene: TRBJ1-5; CDR3 protein: CAWSPVFSNQPQHF; CDR3 DNA: TGTGCCTGGAGTCCAGTGTTTAGCAATCAGCCCCAGCATTTT
D gene: TRBD1; V gene: TRBV4-3; clone size: -; J gene: TRBJ1-2; CDR3 protein: CASSQSGTGVYGYTF; CDR3 DNA: TGCGCCAGCAGCCAGTCCGGGACAGGGGTCTATGGCTACACCTTC
D gene: -; V gene: TRBV3-1/TRBV3-2; clone size: -; J gene: TRBJ1-1; CDR3 protein: CASSQEERWGLAFF; CDR3 DNA: TGTGCCAGCAGCCAAGAAGAGCGATGGGGGCTAGCTTTCTTT
D gene: -; V gene: TRBV27; clone size: -; J gene: TRBJ1-6; CDR3 protein: CASSLYSYPSPLHF; CDR3 DNA: TGTGCCAGCAGTTTATACTCCTACCCCTCTCCCCTCCACTTT
D gene: TRBD1; V gene: TRBV18; clone size: -; J gene: TRBJ2-3; CDR3 protein: CASSVTRLGQGRTDTQYF; CDR3 DNA: TGTGCCAGCTCAGTAACCCGATTGGGACAGGGTCGAACAGATACGCAGTATTTT
D gene: TRBD1; V gene: TRBV6-5; clone size: -; J gene: TRBJ2-7; CDR3 protein: CASSTTGAPSYEQYF; CDR3 DNA: TGTGCCAGCAGCACTACAGGGGCCCCCTCCTACGAGCAGTACTTC
D gene: TRBD1; V gene: TRBV6-5; clone size: -; J gene: TRBJ2-7; CDR3 protein: CATRQGFSSYEQYF; CDR3 DNA: TGTGCCACGCGACAGGGGTTTAGCTCCTACGAGCAGTACTTC
D gene: TRBD2; V gene: TRBV7-8; clone size: -; J gene: TRBJ2-7; CDR3 protein: CASSLGTSGGYEQYF; CDR3 DNA: TGTGCCAGCAGCTTAGGCACTAGCGGGGGGTACGAGCAGTACTTC
D gene: -; V gene: TRBV24-1; clone size: -; J gene: TRBJ1-5; CDR3 protein: CATSVVSRGGREVYQPQHF; CDR3 DNA: TGTGCCACCAGTGTAGTTAGCCGCGGTGGCAGGGAAGTTTATCAGCCCCAGCATTTT
D gene: TRBD2; V gene: TRBV2; clone size: -; J gene: TRBJ2-3; CDR3 protein: CASSDGTRSTDTQYF; CDR3 DNA: TGTGCCAGCAGTGACGGGACTAGGTCCACAGATACGCAGTATTTT
D gene: -; V gene: TRBV6-2/TRBV6-3; clone size: -; J gene: TRBJ1-1; CDR3 protein: CASSYGGAGDFF; CDR3 DNA: TGTGCCAGCAGTTATGGGGGTGCAGGGGATTTCTTT
D gene: -; V gene: TRBV28; clone size: -; J gene: TRBJ2-5; CDR3 protein: CASSPTTGGGGQETQYF; CDR3 DNA: TGTGCCAGCAGCCCCACCACGGGTGGGGGCGGACAAGAGACCCAGTACTTC
D gene: TRBD2; V gene: TRBV4-1; clone size: -; J gene: TRBJ2-7; CDR3 protein: CASSQLAGESYEQYF; CDR3 DNA: TGCGCCAGCAGCCAGCTAGCGGGGGAATCCTACGAGCAGTACTTC
D gene: -; V gene: TRBV10-1; clone size: -; J gene: TRBJ2-1; CDR3 protein: CASSPGGARIEIEQFF; CDR3 DNA: TGCGCCAGCAGTCCTGGGGGGGCGCGCATAGAGATTGAGCAGTTCTTC
D gene: -; V gene: TRBV11-3; clone size: -; J gene: TRBJ1-1; CDR3 protein: CASSSSTGTTEAFF; CDR3 DNA: TGTGCCAGCAGCTCGAGTACAGGGACCACTGAAGCTTTCTTT
D gene: -; V gene: TRBV28; clone size: -; J gene: TRBJ1-1; CDR3 protein: CASSKSGMWAFF; CDR3 DNA: TGTGCCAGCAGTAAATCCGGGATGTGGGCTTTCTTT
D gene: -; V gene: TRBV3-1/TRBV3-2; clone size: -; J gene: TRBJ1-4; CDR3 protein: CASSQEGGSKLFF; CDR3 DNA: TGTGCCAGCAGCCAAGAAGGAGGTTCAAAACTGTTTTTT
D gene: -; V gene: TRBV28; clone size: -; J gene: TRBJ1-1; CDR3 protein: CASSARLRNTEAFF; CDR3 DNA: TGTGCCAGCAGTGCCCGACTAAGGAACACTGAAGCTTTCTTT
D gene: -; V gene: TRBV29-1; clone size: -; J gene: TRBJ2-1; CDR3 protein: CSVQLEIYNEQFF; CDR3 DNA: TGCAGCGTCCAGCTAGAAATCTACAATGAGCAGTTCTTC
D gene: -; V gene: TRBV5-1; clone size: -; J gene: TRBJ1-2; CDR3 protein: CASSLEVTGSYGYTF; CDR3 DNA: TGTGCCAGCAGCTTGGAGGTGACGGGTAGCTATGGCTACACCTTC
D gene: TRBD1; V gene: TRBV5-5; clone size: -; J gene: TRBJ1-5; CDR3 protein: CASSQWTGYQPQHF; CDR3 DNA: TGTGCCAGCAGCCAATGGACAGGGTATCAGCCCCAGCATTTT
D gene: -; V gene: TRBV10-3; clone size: -; J gene: TRBJ1-1; CDR3 protein: CAISEGGEAFF; CDR3 DNA: TGTGCCATCAGTGAGGGGGGCGAAGCTTTCTTT
D gene: TRBD1; V gene: TRBV2; clone size: once; J gene: TRBJ1-2; CDR3 protein: CASVEGARNYGYTF; CDR3 DNA: TGTGCCAGCGTGGAGGGGGCGCGGAACTATGGCTACACCTTC
D gene: -; V gene: TRBV5-6; clone size: -; J gene: TRBJ2-7; CDR3 protein: CASSGQRAYEQYF; CDR3 DNA: TGTGCCAGCAGCGGACAGAGAGCCTACGAGCAGTACTTC
D gene: -; V gene: TRBV28; clone size: -; J gene: TRBJ1-4; CDR3 protein: CASSSAGEDEKLFF; CDR3 DNA: TGTGCCAGCAGTTCGGCGGGGGAGGATGAAAAACTGTTTTTT
D gene: -; V gene: TRBV5-1; clone size: -; J gene: TRBJ1-1; CDR3 protein: CASSLASGPEEAFF; CDR3 DNA: TGCGCCAGCAGCTTGGCCTCAGGGCCGGAGGAAGCTTTCTTT
D gene: -; V gene: TRBV19; clone size: once; J gene: TRBJ2-6; CDR3 protein: CASRLGGANVLTF; CDR3 DNA: TGTGCCAGTAGACTGGGCGGGGCCAACGTCCTGACTTTC
D gene: -; V gene: TRBV30; clone size: -; J gene: TRBJ1-5; CDR3 protein: CAFSRGGLNQPQHF; CDR3 DNA: TGTGCCTTCTCAAGGGGGGGGCTGAATCAGCCCCAGCATTTT
D gene: TRBD1; V gene: TRBV6-5; clone size: -; J gene: TRBJ2-7; CDR3 protein: CATKGDRGNYEQYF; CDR3 DNA: TGTGCCACCAAGGGGGACAGGGGGAATTACGAGCAGTACTTC